The 27 T cell receptor beta chains presented below share a single source sample, sequenced in a study of cytomegalovirus exposure and HLA in healthy donors. The primer mix had 60 Vbeta and 13 Jbeta primers. Profiled with immunoSEQ multiplex PCR; TCRdb holds only in-frame clones, not every one. The data show around 130,000 clones, with under 90% seen just once and around 2.2% held by the top ten. Sequencing used PBMCs. These receptors all come from a woman aged 40 to 50 in good health and CMV-seronegative.

This chain links TRBV28 with TRBJ1-5; the match to TRBD1 covers 9 bases. Germline lookup yields CDR1 MDHEN and CDR2 SYDVKM. V lost 4 bases and J lost 1; bases outside the gene matches: 5. This CDR3 spans 16 amino acids. CDR3 protein: CASSSGTGTSNQPQHF. In DNA, the CDR3 is TGTGCCAGCAGTTCCGGGACAGGGACCAGCAATCAGCCCCAGCATTTT.

V usage is TRBV27 and J usage is TRBJ2-1; perhaps TRBD2 as D (5 bases). CDR1 is MNHEY and CDR2 is SMNVEV in the germline V gene (reference sequence). V lost 4 bases and J lost 8, with 21 bases in between. The CDR3 spans 16 residues. CDR3 loop: CASSSHGLGKRDEQFF. For the CDR3, the DNA is TGTGCCAGCAGTTCCCACGGACTGGGAAAACGGGATGAGCAGTTCTTC.

This clone came up a few times. The CDR3 loop is CASSHRTGMPGELFF. The CDR3 DNA is TGTGCCAGCAGCCACCGGACAGGCATGCCCGGGGAGCTGTTTTTT. This chain links TRBV7-9 with TRBJ2-2; 7 bases line up with TRBD1. In germline, CDR1 is SEHNR, CDR2 FQNEAQ (reference sequence). This CDR3 comprises 15 residues. Unmatched junction bases numbered 9, after V lost 5 bases and J lost 6 bases.

The chain joins TRBV19 to TRBJ2-2, with 9 bases lining up with TRBD1. Germline V gene sequence: CDR1 LNHDA, CDR2 SQIVND (reference sequence). The CDR3 extends over 16 amino acids. The junction had 4 bases not matched to a gene; V was cut back by 5 bases and J by 0 bases. The CDR3 DNA reads TGTGCCAGTAGTCAAAGGACAGGGGCGAACACCGGGGAGCTGTTTTTT. Amino acids: CASSQRTGANTGELFF.

CDR3 DNA: TGTGCCAGCAGCTCTCGCCGGGACCGGGACATCTACTCCTACGAGCAGTACTTC. Its translation is CASSSRRDRDIYSYEQYF. The chain carries TRBV7-8 and TRBJ2-7, with D perhaps TRBD1 (6 bases). CDR3 size: 18 residues. The V and J ends lost 4 bases and 0 bases respectively, with 22 bases between them. The V gene's germline CDR1 is SGHVS and CDR2 FQNEAQ.

This clone has only a few counts. The rearrangement joins TRBV7-3 to TRBJ1-1, with TRBD1 matching over 7 bases. This CDR3 comprises 15 residues. V lost 5 bases to trimming and J lost 7 bases; unmatched junction nucleotides: 13. CDR1 and CDR2 (germline): SGHTA, FQGTGA. CDR3 in DNA: TGTGCCAGCAGCGCTTACCCCGGGACAGTTAATGAAGCTTTCTTT. Translating gives CASSAYPGTVNEAFF. Full variable domain (missing parts from reference TRBV7-3 and TRBJ1-1): GAGVSQTPSNKVTEKGKYVELRCDPISGHTALYWYRQSLGQGPEFLIYFQGTGAADDSGLPNDRFFAVRPEGSVSTLKIQRTERGDSAVYLCASSAYPGTVNEAFFGQGTRLTVV.

The V gene is TRBV29-1, the J gene TRBJ1-1, with D possibly matching TRBD1 (5 bases). Germline V CDR1 and CDR2: SQVTM, ANQGSEA. This CDR3 region has 13 residues. Trimming removed 6 bases at V and 0 bases at J, with 11 bases between. CDR3 DNA sequence: TGCAGCGTCTACACAGGATTGAACACTGAAGCTTTCTTT. Encoded protein: CSVYTGLNTEAFF.

The chain carries TRBV6-5 and TRBJ2-2; D is unclear. Trimming removed 10 bases at V and 1 base at J, with 10 bases between. CDR3 length: 13 amino acids. CDR1 is MNHEY, CDR2 SVGAGI, per germline. This CDR3 is CATKPENTGELFF. In nucleotides, the CDR3 is TGTGCCACCAAACCAGAGAACACCGGGGAGCTGTTTTTT.

The V call is TRBV7-2, the J call TRBJ1-4; perhaps TRBD1 as D (6 bases). CDR3 size: 14 residues. The V end lost 5 bases, the J end lost 5 bases, and 12 bases lay between the germline ends. Germline CDR1 is SGHTA and CDR2 is FQGNSA. The CDR3 DNA reads TGTGCCAGCAGCCTCAGGGGAAGCAATGAAAAACTGTTTTTT. Encoded protein: CASSLRGSNEKLFF.

J is TRBJ2-3 and V is TRBV27; D is uncertain. The ends were cut back, 4 bases at V and 0 bases at J, with 8 bases in the middle. The CDR3 covers 14 residues. The germline V gene has CDR1 MNHEY and CDR2 SMNVEV (reference sequence). The chain's CDR3 is CASSYSYSTDTQYF. CDR3 DNA sequence: TGTGCCAGCAGTTATAGCTACAGCACAGATACGCAGTATTTT.

This chain links TRBV5-4 with TRBJ2-1; 8 nucleotides align to TRBD1. This CDR3 spans 18 amino acids. Germline lookup yields CDR1 SGHNT and CDR2 YYREEE (reference sequence). V lost 4 bases to trimming and J lost 12 bases; unmatched junction nucleotides: 24. The CDR3 coding sequence is TGTGCCAGCAGCGCCCCACCTGTCCCAGGGGGCAAGACAATGGGGCAGTTCTTC. The encoded protein is CASSAPPVPGGKTMGQFF. Looking up the rest from reference TRBV5-4 and TRBJ2-1 gives the full variable domain: ETGVTQSPTHLIKTRGQQVTLRCSSQSGHNTVSWYQQALGQGPQFIFQYYREEENGRGNFPPRFSGLQFPNYSSELNVNALELDDSALYLCASSAPPVPGGKTMGQFFGPGTRLTVL.

The chain joins TRBV7-3 to TRBJ2-3; 14 bases agree with TRBD2. J lost 3 bases, V lost 3 bases, and 11 bases had no gene match. The CDR3 spans 19 residues. From germline, CDR1 is SGHTA and CDR2 FQGTGA. The CDR3 loop is CASSLGTSGSNGWTDTQYF. The CDR3 DNA reads as TGTGCCAGCAGCTTGGGGACTAGCGGGAGTAATGGGTGGACAGATACGCAGTATTTT.

The chain combines TRBV27 with TRBJ1-2, with 8 bases aligning to TRBD1. CDR1 and CDR2 (germline): MNHEY, SMNVEV (reference sequence). CDR3 length: 16 amino acids. J was trimmed by 8 bases and V by 5 bases; bases with no gene match: 16. This CDR3 reads CASSRALGTGGYGYTF. CDR3 sequence (DNA): TGTGCCAGCAGTCGAGCTCTAGGGACAGGCGGTTACGGCTACACCTTC.

This chain links TRBV15 with TRBJ2-7, with TRBD1 identical over 8 bases. V dropped 1 base and J dropped 2; count of bases not matched to a gene: 4. From germline, CDR1 is LNHNV and CDR2 YYDKDF (reference sequence). The CDR3 is made up of 15 amino acids. The CDR3 loop reads CATSRVTGETYEQYF. As DNA, the CDR3 is TGTGCCACCAGCAGAGTGACAGGGGAAACCTACGAGCAGTACTTC. The full variable domain, in which reference TRBV15 and TRBJ2-7 provide the parts outside the CDR3, is DAMVIQNPRYQVTQFGKPVTLSCSQTLNHNVMYWYQQKSSQAPKLLFHYYDKDFNNEADTPDNFQSRRPNTSFCFLDIRSPGLGDTAMYLCATSRVTGETYEQYFGPGTRLTVT.

The CDR3 DNA sequence: TGTGCCAGCAGTTCCCTGGGGGACAGGGGCTACGAGCAGTACTTC. This encodes CASSSLGDRGYEQYF. The chain has TRBV28 and TRBJ2-5, with 10 bases that match TRBD1. The J call may be mistaken, given a closer DNA end match to TRBJ2-7. The CDR3 has 15 amino acids. CDR1 and CDR2 from the germline V gene are MDHEN and SYDVKM.

Here the CDR3 DNA reads TGTGCCAGCAGCTCTCAGATTCAGTACGAGCAGTACTTC. Protein product: CASSSQIQYEQYF. The genes are TRBV7-8 and TRBJ2-7, with D hard to call. This CDR3 contains 13 residues. Germline V gene data show CDR1 as SGHVS and CDR2 as FQNEAQ. V lost 4 bases, J lost 4 bases, and 11 bases lay in between.

The V and J genes are TRBV18 and TRBJ2-1; TRBD2 matches 7 bases. The V gene end was trimmed by 3 bases and the J gene end by 8 bases; junction bases not matched to a gene: 10. Germline V CDR1 and CDR2: KGHSH, LQKENI. This CDR3 is built from 15 residues. CDR3: CASSPGLPATDEQFF. In DNA, the CDR3 is TGTGCCAGCTCACCGGGACTACCCGCCACTGATGAGCAGTTCTTC.

The chain recombines TRBV6-6 with TRBJ2-3, with D possibly TRBD2 on 6 matching bases. The length of the CDR3 is 13 residues. Per germline, CDR1 MNHNY and CDR2 SVGAGI (reference sequence). Trimming pared 2 bases from V and 8 bases from J, leaving 11 bases between. In DNA, the CDR3 is TGTGCCAGCAGTTACCCGGGGGAAGTTACGCAGTATTTT. Encoded protein: CASSYPGEVTQYF.

J is TRBJ1-2 and V is TRBV4-1; 7 bases match TRBD1. Germline V lookup: CDR1 MGHRA, CDR2 YSYEKL. This CDR3 comprises 15 residues. Losses at the gene ends were 0 bases for V and 4 bases for J; bases not matched to a gene: 5. The CDR3: CASSQERGGLYGYTF. The CDR3 DNA sequence: TGCGCCAGCAGCCAAGAGAGAGGGGGCCTCTATGGCTACACCTTC.

There are a few counts of this clone. The gene calls are TRBV13 and TRBJ2-2; TRBD2 aligns across 9 bases. This CDR3 region has 16 residues. Germline lookup yields CDR1 PRHDT and CDR2 FYEKMQ (reference sequence). J was trimmed by 5 bases and V by 5 bases; bases with no gene match: 9. The CDR3 reads CASSLRSGSGTGELFF. In DNA, the CDR3 is TGTGCCAGCAGCCTCCGTAGCGGGAGTGGAACCGGGGAGCTGTTTTTT.

The table lists this clone with a count of one. The chain is built from TRBV7-2 and TRBJ1-4; the D is unclear. The CDR3 consists of 15 residues. V lost 7 bases to trimming and J lost 2 bases, with 14 bases between them. Germline V gene data show CDR1 as SGHTA and CDR2 as FQGNSA. The CDR3 loop reads CASKPTGGTNEKLFF. The CDR3 DNA sequence: TGTGCCAGCAAACCAACGGGAGGGACTAATGAAAAACTGTTTTTT.

The chain combines TRBV6-1 with TRBJ2-7; 8 bases are a match to TRBD2. The CDR3 extends over 15 amino acids. The J segment lost 4 bases and the V segment lost 6 bases, leaving 11 bases of the junction unmatched. From germline, CDR1 is MNHNS and CDR2 SASEGT. DNA for the CDR3: TGTGCCAGCAGGGAACAGGGCGCTAGCGGGTACGAGCAGTACTTC. This gives the protein CASREQGASGYEQYF.

The chain recombines TRBV7-9 with TRBJ2-1, with TRBD1 identical over 7 bases. With 4 bases clipped from V and 5 bases from J, the junction kept 8 bases outside the gene matches. The V gene's germline CDR1 is SEHNR and CDR2 FQNEAQ (reference sequence). CDR3 length equals 15 residues. The CDR3 DNA reads TGTGCCAGCAGCTACGGACAGGCAAACCACAATGAGCAGTTCTTC. Its protein is CASSYGQANHNEQFF. Combining the CDR3 with reference TRBV7-9 and TRBJ2-1 gives the whole variable domain DTGVSQNPRHKITKRGQNVTFRCDPISEHNRLYWYRQTLGQGPEFLTYFQNEAQLEKSRLLSDRFSAERPKGSFSTLEIQRTEQGDSAMYLCASSYGQANHNEQFFGPGTRLTVL.

This chain links TRBV19 with TRBJ2-7; D perhaps matches TRBD2 (6 bases). V was shortened by 7 bases and J by 7 bases, with 20 bases between the two germline ends. The CDR3 contains 14 residues. Germline V gene lookup returns CDR1 LNHDA and CDR2 SQIVND (reference sequence). CDR3 DNA: TGTGCCAGTATGAGAGCAGGAGGGGTCGGGGAGCAGTACTTC. Residues: CASMRAGGVGEQYF.

The genes are TRBV13 and TRBJ2-2; 7 bases align to TRBD1. V was pared by 5 bases and J by 4 bases, with 10 bases of the junction left unmatched. Germline V CDR1 and CDR2: PRHDT, FYEKMQ (reference sequence). CDR3 length equals 16 residues. As DNA, the CDR3 is TGTGCCAGCAGCGCACCCGACAGGGTGGGCACCGGGGAGCTGTTTTTT. Translating it yields CASSAPDRVGTGELFF. Full variable domain (outside the CDR3, taken from reference TRBV13 and TRBJ2-2): AAGVIQSPRHLIKEKRETATLKCYPIPRHDTVYWYQQGPGQDPQFLISFYEKMQSDKGSIPDRFSAQQFSDYHSELNMSSLELGDSALYFCASSAPDRVGTGELFFGEGSRLTVL.

V usage is TRBV5-6 and J usage is TRBJ1-2; D not certain. Trimming stripped 0 bases from V and 12 bases from J, with 21 bases between. From germline, CDR1 is SGHDT and CDR2 YYEEEE. The CDR3 is made up of 15 amino acids. CDR3 in amino acids: CASSLGAGMLWLHTF. The CDR3 DNA sequence: TGTGCCAGCAGCTTGGGCGCCGGGATGCTATGGCTACACACCTTC. The variable domain in full, completed from reference TRBV5-6 and TRBJ1-2, reads DAGVTQSPTHLIKTRGQQVTLRCSPKSGHDTVSWYQQALGQGPQFIFQYYEEEERQRGNFPDRFSGHQFPNYSSELNVNALLLGDSALYLCASSLGAGMLWLHTFGSGTRLTVV.

The chain joins TRBV6-6 to TRBJ1-4; no firm D call. The V gene lost 4 bases and the J gene lost 5 bases, with 8 bases spanning the gap. The CDR3 loop spans 13 amino acids. Germline CDR1 and CDR2: MNHNY and SVGAGI (reference sequence). The CDR3 is CASSSVSNEKLFF. CDR3 nucleotide sequence: TGTGCCAGCAGTTCGGTGTCAAATGAAAAACTGTTTTTT.